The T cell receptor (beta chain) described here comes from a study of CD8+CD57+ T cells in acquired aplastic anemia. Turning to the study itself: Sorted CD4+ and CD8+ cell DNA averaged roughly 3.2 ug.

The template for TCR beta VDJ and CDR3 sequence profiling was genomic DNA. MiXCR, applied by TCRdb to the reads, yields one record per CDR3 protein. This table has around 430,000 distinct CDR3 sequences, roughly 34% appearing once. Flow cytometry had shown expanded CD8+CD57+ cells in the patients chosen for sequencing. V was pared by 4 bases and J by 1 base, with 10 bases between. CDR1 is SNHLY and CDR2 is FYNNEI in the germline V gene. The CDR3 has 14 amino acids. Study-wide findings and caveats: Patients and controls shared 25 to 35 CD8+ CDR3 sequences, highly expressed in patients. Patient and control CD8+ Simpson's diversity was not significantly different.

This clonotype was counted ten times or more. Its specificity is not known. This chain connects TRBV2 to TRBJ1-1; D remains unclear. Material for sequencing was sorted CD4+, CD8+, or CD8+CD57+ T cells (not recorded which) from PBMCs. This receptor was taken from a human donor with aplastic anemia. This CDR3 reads CASSVRVSNTEAFF. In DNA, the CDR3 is TGTGCCAGCAGTGTTCGGGTTTCGAACACTGAAGCTTTCTTT.